These T cell receptor beta chains were read from a single sample in a study of T cell responses to AZD1222 COVID-19 vaccine. The data were produced by immunoSEQ multiplex PCR, yet TCRdb's version contains in-frame clones alone and is incomplete. The profile shows about 83,000 clones, about 82% of them singletons. Sequenced material: peripheral blood, taken on day 0 of AZD1222 vaccination. Every receptor here comes from an adult in good health. The CDR3 runs from the conserved cysteine through the conserved F or W. A D gene is named only where the DNA matches it firmly. Clone size is stated in some rows and not others, as once, few, many or a class when expanded.

clone size	D gene	J gene	V gene	CDR3 DNA	CDR3 protein
-	TRBD1	TRBJ1-1	TRBV10-2	TGCGCCAGCAGTGAGTCGAGACAGGGGTCGTTGGCTTTCTTT	CASSESRQGSLAFF
-	-	TRBJ1-5	TRBV12-3/TRBV12-4	TGTGCCAGCAGTTTATGGGAAGATCAGCCCCAGCATTTT	CASSLWEDQPQHF
-	-	TRBJ1-2	TRBV15	TGTGCCACCAGCAGAGGAGGAACTAACTATGGCTACACCTTC	CATSRGGTNYGYTF
-	-	TRBJ1-3	TRBV28	TGTGCCAGCAGACCGGGACACGGAGATATCTCTGGAAACACCATATATTTT	CASRPGHGDISGNTIYF
-	-	TRBJ1-5	TRBV28	TGTGCCAGCAATCGGGGGAGGTGGGGCAATCAGCCCCAGCATTTT	CASNRGRWGNQPQHF
-	TRBD2	TRBJ2-7	TRBV10-3	TGTGCCACCCATGACAGGGTAAGACTAGCGGGGGGCGAGCAGTACTTC	CATHDRVRLAGGEQYF
-	TRBD1	TRBJ2-5	TRBV7-9	TGTGCCAGTCGACAGGGGCTCCAGGAGACCCAGTACTTC	CASRQGLQETQYF
-	-	TRBJ1-3	TRBV19	TGTGCCAGTACCCGAGGCCCTGGAAACACCATATATTTT	CASTRGPGNTIYF
-	-	TRBJ2-6	TRBV7-9	TGTGCCAGCAGCTTAGGGAGCTCTGGGGCCAACGTCCTGACTTTC	CASSLGSSGANVLTF
-	TRBD1	TRBJ2-3	TRBV7-2	TGTGCCAGCAGCTTAGCGGCGGGACAGGGTACAGATACGCAGTATTTT	CASSLAAGQGTDTQYF
few	-	TRBJ2-2	TRBV2	TGTGCCAGCCTTCCATCACCTCCGGGGGAGCTGTTTTTT	CASLPSPPGELFF
-	-	TRBJ1-6	TRBV5-1	TGCGCCAGCAGCTTGGGGGCCTATAGTACTTCACCCCTCCACTTT	CASSLGAYSTSPLHF
-	-	TRBJ1-1	TRBV19	TGTGCCAGTGGAAAGGACAGCATGAACACTGAAGCTTTCTTT	CASGKDSMNTEAFF
-	TRBD1	TRBJ2-7	TRBV19	TGTGCCAGTAGTAACCTCCGGGACAGCTACGAGCAGTACTTC	CASSNLRDSYEQYF
-	TRBD2	TRBJ2-5	TRBV2	TGTGCCAGCAATACAGGACTAGCGGGAGGAGAGACCCAGTACTTC	CASNTGLAGGETQYF
-	TRBD2	TRBJ2-3	TRBV28	TGTGCCAGCAACATAGCGGGAGAGGGGCGATACACAGATACGCAGTATTTT	CASNIAGEGRYTDTQYF
-	-	TRBJ1-5	TRBV30	TGTGCCTGGAGGGATTCCACGGCGCGGTGGGGTAATCAGCCCCAGCATTTT	CAWRDSTARWGNQPQHF
-	-	TRBJ1-2	TRBV5-1	TGCGCCAGCAGCTTGGCCTCAGATAACTATGGCTACACCTTC	CASSLASDNYGYTF
-	-	TRBJ1-1	TRBV13	TGTGCCAGCAGCTTACTGGGGGGAGGGAAAAACACTGAAGCTTTCTTT	CASSLLGGGKNTEAFF
-	-	TRBJ1-5	TRBV19	TGTGCCAGTAGTGATAGGGGTATTCAGCCCCAGCATTTT	CASSDRGIQPQHF
-	TRBD1	TRBJ2-3	TRBV28	TGTGCCAGCAGCTTTATTGGGACAGGGTACACAGATACGCAGTATTTT	CASSFIGTGYTDTQYF
-	-	TRBJ2-7	TRBV5-8	TGTGCCAGCAGCTTTGTCCGCGAGCAGTACTTC	CASSFVREQYF
-	-	TRBJ2-3	TRBV29-1	TGCAGCGTTGTCCCGGGAGCCACAGATACGCAGTATTTT	CSVVPGATDTQYF
-	TRBD2	TRBJ2-2	TRBV6-4	TGTGCCAGCAGCCCCTCTAGCGGGGCCACCGGGGAGCTGTTTTTT	CASSPSSGATGELFF
-	TRBD1	TRBJ2-7	TRBV2	TGTGCCAGCAGTTCCTGGCTCCACGGGACAGGGGAGTCCTACGAGCAGTACTTC	CASSSWLHGTGESYEQYF
-	-	TRBJ1-4	TRBV6-5	TGTGCCAGCAGTTACGTTAGCAATAATGAAAAACTGTTTTTT	CASSYVSNNEKLFF
-	-	TRBJ2-5	TRBV24-1	TGTGCCACCAGTGATTCGACAGAAGAGACCCAGTACTTC	CATSDSTEETQYF
-	-	TRBJ2-5	TRBV5-1	TGCGCCAGCAGCTCAGCCGGGACACCACAAGAGACCCAGTACTTC	CASSSAGTPQETQYF
-	-	TRBJ1-5	TRBV19	TGTGCCAGTAAGGCCGACAGAACCCCGGCCCAGCCCCAGCATTTT	CASKADRTPAQPQHF
-	-	TRBJ2-1	TRBV5-1	TGCGCCAGCAGCTTGGCCGGGAATTCCTACAATGAGCAGTTCTTC	CASSLAGNSYNEQFF
-	TRBD1	TRBJ1-5	TRBV19	TGTGCCAGTAGTCCCGCTGGGACAGGCTACAATCAGCCCCAGCATTTT	CASSPAGTGYNQPQHF
-	TRBD1	TRBJ1-5	TRBV2	TGTGCCAGCAGTGAAGACCAGGGGGCAGGACAGCCCCAGCATTTT	CASSEDQGAGQPQHF
-	-	TRBJ1-3	TRBV7-3	TGTGCCAGCCCCTCACCCCAGGCGCAGGGGTCCTATAGTGGAAACACCATATATTTT	CASPSPQAQGSYSGNTIYF
-	TRBD1	TRBJ2-7	TRBV5-6	TGTGCCAGCAGCCGGAGGACAGGGGATGGGGAGCAGTACTTC	CASSRRTGDGEQYF
-	-	TRBJ2-7	TRBV28	TGTGCCAGCAGTTTATTCTCTTACGAGCAGTACTTC	CASSLFSYEQYF
-	-	TRBJ1-6	TRBV7-2	TGTGCCAGCAGCCCGGGGAATGATAATTCACCCCTCCACTTT	CASSPGNDNSPLHF
-	TRBD2	TRBJ2-1	TRBV10-2	TGCGCCAGCAGGAGAGCGGAGGTAGCGGGAGGGAATGAGCAGTTCTTC	CASRRAEVAGGNEQFF
-	-	TRBJ2-3	TRBV5-4	TGTGCCAGCAGCTTCCAGGGATCCGATACGCAGTATTTT	CASSFQGSDTQYF
-	TRBD1	TRBJ1-5	TRBV30	TGTGCCTGGAGTGTACAGGGAGGGGGCCAGCCCCAGCATTTT	CAWSVQGGGQPQHF
-	-	TRBJ1-5	TRBV2	TGTGCCAGCCGCGAGGGGGGTAATAGCAATCAGCCCCAGCATTTT	CASREGGNSNQPQHF
-	-	TRBJ1-1	TRBV11-1	TGTGCCAGCAGTCTGAGTTATTTGAACACTGAAGCTTTCTTT	CASSLSYLNTEAFF
once	-	TRBJ1-1	TRBV6-2/TRBV6-3	TGTGCCAGCAGTTATGCAGAGAACACTGAAGCTTTCTTT	CASSYAENTEAFF
-	-	TRBJ1-3	TRBV27	TGTGCCAGCAGTTCGTGGGGGAGTGCTGGAAACACCATATATTTT	CASSSWGSAGNTIYF
-	TRBD2	TRBJ2-7	TRBV29-1	TGCAGCGTTGCACTAGCGACCCACTACGAGCAGTACTTC	CSVALATHYEQYF
-	-	TRBJ1-2	TRBV4-2	TGTGCCAGCAGCCAAGACCGGGGCCTAAACTATGGCTACACCTTC	CASSQDRGLNYGYTF
-	TRBD2	TRBJ2-7	TRBV28	TGTGCCAGCAGTTCGCCCTTCCGACTAGCGGGAGCGGGTGAGCAGTACTTC	CASSSPFRLAGAGEQYF
-	TRBD2	TRBJ2-7	TRBV7-2	TGTGCCAGCAGCAAGGGGCTAGCGGGTTACGAGCAGTACTTC	CASSKGLAGYEQYF
few	TRBD2	TRBJ2-3	TRBV24-1	TGTGCCACCAGTGATACGACTAGCGGGAACACAGATACGCAGTATTTT	CATSDTTSGNTDTQYF
-	-	TRBJ2-7	TRBV7-3	TGTGCCAGCAGCTTCGGGCCCGGACCCGTTTACGAGCAGTACTTC	CASSFGPGPVYEQYF
-	-	TRBJ1-2	TRBV4-1	TGCGCCAGCAGCCAAGATATCCGGGGCTGGGGCTACACCTTC	CASSQDIRGWGYTF
-	-	TRBJ2-2	TRBV19	TGTGCCACCCCGAGTGGGAAGAACACCGGGGAGCTGTTTTTT	CATPSGKNTGELFF
once	-	TRBJ2-7	TRBV7-6	TGTGCCAGCAGTTCAAATTTAGACAGAAACTACGAGCAGTACTTC	CASSSNLDRNYEQYF